Presented here are 14 T cell receptor beta chains from one specimen sequenced in a study of T cell responses to AZD1222 COVID-19 vaccine. The data were produced by immunoSEQ multiplex PCR, yet TCRdb's version contains in-frame clones alone and is incomplete. The table lists roughly 190,000 clones, roughly 93% of them singletons. The sample here was peripheral blood, taken on day 0 of AZD1222 vaccination. These receptors all come from an adult in good health.

The chain carries TRBV7-9 and TRBJ1-1; D is possibly TRBD1 (6 bases). CDR3 length: 15 amino acids. The V end lost 5 bases, the J end lost 1 base, and 14 bases lay between the germline ends. Germline CDR1 and CDR2: SEHNR and FQNEAQ (reference sequence). In nucleotides, the CDR3 is TGTGCCAGCAGCCTGTGGGAGGGGGGGAACACTGAAGCTTTCTTT. This sequence encodes CASSLWEGGNTEAFF.

V and J are TRBV5-4 and TRBJ1-1, with D hard to call. The CDR3 loop spans 13 amino acids. Deletions cut 9 bases from V and 2 bases from J, with 14 bases between. The V gene's germline CDR1 is SGHNT and CDR2 YYREEE (reference sequence). CDR3 sequence reads: CAILLGSNTEAFF. Written as DNA, the CDR3 is TGTGCCATCCTTTTGGGGAGTAACACTGAAGCTTTCTTT. The variable domain in full, completed from reference TRBV5-4 and TRBJ1-1, reads ETGVTQSPTHLIKTRGQQVTLRCSSQSGHNTVSWYQQALGQGPQFIFQYYREEENGRGNFPPRFSGLQFPNYSSELNVNALELDDSALYLCAILLGSNTEAFFGQGTRLTVV.

This clone was detected a few times. This sequence joins TRBV11-3 and TRBJ2-2, with D possibly being TRBD1 (5 bases). From germline, CDR1 is SGHNT and CDR2 YENEEA. The CDR3 has 15 amino acids. V shed 5 bases and J shed 6 bases, with 16 bases lying between them. In DNA form, the CDR3 reads TGTGCCAGCAGCGCATCAGGCAAGGGGTCCGGGGAGCTGTTTTTT. It codes for CASSASGKGSGELFF.

DNA of the CDR3: TGCGCCAGCAGCCTTCTGACAGGGATTCAAGAGACCCAGTACTTC. Its translation: CASSLLTGIQETQYF. The chain is built from TRBV5-1 and TRBJ2-5; TRBD1 agrees at 7 bases. With V trimmed by 4 bases and J by 2 bases, 8 bases remained unmatched. Germline V gives CDR1 SGHRS, CDR2 YFSETQ. The CDR3 loop spans 15 amino acids.

This CDR3 reads CASRSGTLGTQYF. The CDR3 coding sequence is TGTGCCAGCAGATCGGGGACCTTGGGTACGCAGTATTTT. The rearrangement joins TRBV12-3 or TRBV12-4 to TRBJ2-3; D possibly uses TRBD1 or TRBD2 (5 bases each). V shed 6 bases and J shed 8 bases, with 15 bases lying between them. The CDR3 runs 13 residues.

The chain employs TRBV6-5 and TRBJ1-6; TRBD1 matches at 9 bases. CDR3 size: 14 residues. The junction had 3 bases not matched to a gene; V was cut back by 2 bases and J by 10 bases. Looked up from germline, CDR1 is MNHEY and CDR2 is SVGAGI. In DNA form, the CDR3 reads TGTGCCAGCAGTTACAGACAGGGGGGATCACCCCTCCACTTT. Its translation: CASSYRQGGSPLHF.

The gene calls are TRBV5-6 and TRBJ2-7; perhaps TRBD1 as D (6 bases). The CDR3 covers 13 residues. Trimming removed 5 bases at V and 1 base at J, with 10 bases between. The germline gives CDR1 SGHDT, CDR2 YYEEEE. As DNA, the CDR3 is TGTGCCAGCAGTTGGACAGTTTCCTACGAGCAGTACTTC. Its translation: CASSWTVSYEQYF. The whole variable domain, remainder taken from reference TRBV5-6 and TRBJ2-7, is DAGVTQSPTHLIKTRGQQVTLRCSPKSGHDTVSWYQQALGQGPQFIFQYYEEEERQRGNFPDRFSGHQFPNYSSELNVNALLLGDSALYLCASSWTVSYEQYFGPGTRLTVT.

The J gene is TRBJ1-1, the V gene TRBV23-1; D possibly corresponds to TRBD1 (5 bases). TRBV23-1 is an ORF, and what it does is uncertain. V lost 3 bases and J 4 bases, leaving 15 bases between the germline ends. The CDR3 totals 15 residues. CDR3 coding DNA: TGCGCCAGCAGTCAGTCCAGGGTGAGGACCACTGAAGCTTTCTTT. Translated, it gives CASSQSRVRTTEAFF.

The chain employs TRBV27 and TRBJ1-5; no clear D gene. The V gene lost 4 bases and the J gene lost 7 bases, with 11 bases spanning the gap. The CDR3 runs to 13 residues. Germline CDR1 is MNHEY and CDR2 is SMNVEV (reference sequence). The CDR3, as DNA: TGTGCCAGCAGTTCCCGCGGGAGGCAGCCCCAGCATTTT. It codes for CASSSRGRQPQHF.

In this sample, this clone turned up once. The DNA of the CDR3 is TGTGCCAGTAGTATTATGAGGGACAGTGTAGGCAATGAGCAGTTCTTC. Translating it yields CASSIMRDSVGNEQFF. The chain is built from TRBV19 and TRBJ2-1; TRBD1 matches 7 bases. Germline CDR1 reads LNHDA; CDR2 reads SQIVND (reference sequence). The CDR3 length is 16 residues. V shed 3 bases and J 6 bases; nucleotides not matched to a gene: 11. The full variable domain, in which reference TRBV19 and TRBJ2-1 provide the parts outside the CDR3, is DGGITQSPKYLFRKEGQNVTLSCEQNLNHDAMYWYRQDPGQGLRLIYYSQIVNDFQKGDIAEGYSVSREKKESFPLTVTSAQKNPTAFYLCASSIMRDSVGNEQFFGPGTRLTVL.

The chain links TRBV5-1 to TRBJ2-7; 14 positions match TRBD2. The CDR3 contains 17 residues. The ends lost 4 bases at V and 1 base at J; junction bases unmatched: 7. The germline CDR1 and CDR2 sequences are SGHRS and YFSETQ. CDR3 coding DNA: TGCGCCAGCAGCAGGGGACTAGCGGGAGTTGGGTCCTACGAGCAGTACTTC. Translating gives CASSRGLAGVGSYEQYF.

The CDR3 loop reads CASTMGAPYNEQFF. The CDR3 DNA is TGTGCCAGCACCATGGGCGCACCCTACAATGAGCAGTTCTTC. The V gene is TRBV11-2, the J gene TRBJ2-1; D is undetermined. CDR3 size: 14 residues. Germline V gene data show CDR1 as SGHAT and CDR2 as FQNNGV. Trimming removed 7 bases from V and 2 bases from J, with 12 bases in between.

This chain joins TRBV3-1 (or the pseudogene TRBV3-2) and TRBJ2-7, with 9 bases identical to TRBD2. Germline CDR1 is LGHDT and CDR2 is YNNKEL (reference sequence). V shed 7 bases, J shed 7 bases, and the junction held 8 bases outside the gene matches. This CDR3 contains 13 residues. CDR3 in amino acids: CASTSGGSWEQYF. CDR3 sequence (DNA): TGTGCCAGCACCAGCGGGGGGTCGTGGGAGCAGTACTTC.

This clone was found once. The V call is TRBV6-5, the J call TRBJ1-4; perhaps TRBD1 as D (5 bases). V was pared by 4 bases and J by 3 bases, with 12 bases between. The CDR3 loop spans 15 amino acids. CDR1 is MNHEY, CDR2 SVGAGI, per germline. CDR3 DNA: TGTGCCAGCAGTTGGGGGGGGAGGGCTAATGAAAAACTGTTTTTT. This translates into CASSWGGRANEKLFF.